The table lists the clone carrying this T cell receptor (beta chain) with a count of one. These data originate in a study of blood T cell repertoires in COVID-19. Germline-derived CDR1 and CDR2 are LNHDA and SQIVND (reference sequence). This CDR3 region has 16 residues. The V gene end was trimmed by 3 bases and the J gene end by 6 bases; junction bases not matched to a gene: 11. The table came from immunoSEQ multiplex PCR; TCRdb's copy has only in-frame clones and leaves some out. This table has 350,000 to 450,000 clones, approximately 91% appearing once. The specimen was PBMCs or T cells enriched from blood (not recorded which). The sequence was obtained from a young woman who had been exposed to COVID-19. The chain joins TRBV19 to TRBJ1-1, with TRBD1 matching over 9 bases. CDR3 sequence: CASSIVGTGRRAEAFF. In nucleotides, the CDR3 is TGTGCCAGTAGTATCGTGGGGACAGGGCGTCGAGCTGAAGCTTTCTTT.